Sequencing of this T cell receptor (beta chain) was carried out in a study of T cell responses to AZD1222 COVID-19 vaccine. Some clones are missing from TCRdb's copy, which holds only in-frame ones; the method was immunoSEQ multiplex PCR. The sample yields 100,000 to 120,000 clones, over 85% seen once. The V and J ends lost 1 base and 0 bases respectively, with 4 bases between them. The CDR3 is made up of 13 amino acids. The germline gives CDR1 SGHKS, CDR2 YYEKEE (reference sequence). The specimen was peripheral blood, collected on day 0 of MenACWY control vaccination. The chain carries TRBV5-5 and TRBJ1-1, with D unclear. This TCR came from an adult in good health. The CDR3 protein is CASSLLVNTEAFF. The CDR3 DNA follows: TGTGCCAGCAGCTTGCTCGTGAACACTGAAGCTTTCTTT.